These T cell receptor beta chains were read from a single sample in a study of technical replicates of blood from four donors. Some clones are missing from TCRdb's copy, which holds only in-frame ones; the method was immunoSEQ multiplex PCR. In the table there are 10,000 to 15,000 clones, around 79% of which are singletons. The specimen was PBMCs. These TCRs come from a human donor in good health. Both conserved end residues are part of each CDR3. The order of the fields is clone size, J gene, V gene, D gene, CDR3 DNA, CDR3 protein. D genes are given only for firm matches. Size tells how often a clone was seen (once, few, many) or the class of an expanded clone, and some rows leave it out.

>NA|TRBJ2-1|TRBV2|TRBD2
TGTGCCAGCAGAGACGATAGCGGGTGGGACAATGAGCAGTTCTTC
CASRDDSGWDNEQFF
>NA|TRBJ1-1|TRBV7-9|NA
TGTGCCAGCAGCTGGGCGGGGAACACTGAAGCTTTCTTT
CASSWAGNTEAFF
>once|TRBJ2-5|TRBV6-1|TRBD2
TGTGCCAGCAGTGGCTCCGGGACTAGCGGGACACAAGAGACCCAGTACTTC
CASSGSGTSGTQETQYF
>NA|TRBJ2-2|TRBV7-3|TRBD1
TGTGCCAGCAGCTTAACGGGGACAGGTAAAGGTAGTACCGGGGAGCTGTTTTTT
CASSLTGTGKGSTGELFF
>few|TRBJ1-1|TRBV10-3|NA
TGTGCCATCAGTGAGTCTTCCAGGGAGAACACTGAAGCTTTCTTT
CAISESSRENTEAFF
>NA|TRBJ1-1|TRBV5-1|NA
TGCGCCAGCAGCTTGGTTACCGACAGTGAAGCTTTCTTT
CASSLVTDSEAFF
>few|TRBJ2-7|TRBV2|TRBD1
TGTGCCAGCGTGACAGGGGTTGGCGAGCAGTACTTC
CASVTGVGEQYF
>NA|TRBJ2-7|TRBV5-1|NA
TGCGCCAGCAGCTTGGCCTCGGAGTACGAGCAGTACTTC
CASSLASEYEQYF
>NA|TRBJ2-7|TRBV9|NA
TGTGCCAGCAGCCTCGGGACAAATGTTCCCTACGAGCAGTACTTC
CASSLGTNVPYEQYF
>NA|TRBJ2-3|TRBV6-7|TRBD1
TGTGCCAGCAGTTACCCGGGGGGACAGGGGGGTATTGGAGATACGCAGTATTTT
CASSYPGGQGGIGDTQYF
>NA|TRBJ2-3|TRBV5-5|NA
TGTGCCAGCAGCTTGACTAGGTTCACAGATACGCAGTATTTT
CASSLTRFTDTQYF
>NA|TRBJ2-7|TRBV10-3|NA
TGTGCCATCAGTGCCCCCCGGGGTAGCGGCGACGAGCAGTACTTC
CAISAPRGSGDEQYF
>NA|TRBJ1-1|TRBV5-1|NA
TGCGCCAGCAGCAGGAACGGAGACGGGAACACTGAAGCTTTCTTT
CASSRNGDGNTEAFF
>few|TRBJ1-1|TRBV7-2|NA
TGTGCCAGCAGCTTAGATGGGTCTAGCACTGAAGCTTTCTTT
CASSLDGSSTEAFF
>once|TRBJ2-2|TRBV19|TRBD2
TGTGCCAGTAGTATGGTAGCGGGAGCCACCGGGGAGCTGTTTTTT
CASSMVAGATGELFF
>NA|TRBJ2-5|TRBV2|TRBD2
TGTGCCAGCAGTGTCGCGGGACTAGCGGGCGTACAAGAGACCCAGTACTTC
CASSVAGLAGVQETQYF
>NA|TRBJ2-1|TRBV4-2|NA
TGTGCCAGCAGCCAAGAAGTTTCGGTCTCGGGTGAGCAGTTCTTC
CASSQEVSVSGEQFF
>NA|TRBJ2-5|TRBV11-2|NA
TGTGCCAGCAGCTTAATTAGGGGGAGCGAGACCCAGTACTTC
CASSLIRGSETQYF
>NA|TRBJ2-7|TRBV18|NA
TGTGCCAGCTCACCGGGGGGGCCCCCCTACGAGCAGTACTTC
CASSPGGPPYEQYF
>few|TRBJ2-4|TRBV5-8|NA
TGTGCCAGCAGTTTCCCTCAGGGCTTCGACATTCAGTACTTC
CASSFPQGFDIQYF
>NA|TRBJ1-3|TRBV30|TRBD1
TGTGCCTGGAGTGCGGGACAGGGAACGATTGTGGACACCATATATTTT
CAWSAGQGTIVDTIYF
>NA|TRBJ1-1|TRBV19|NA
TGTGCCAGTCTCACGTGGGCAGGAGGGACGAACACTGAAGCTTTCTTT
CASLTWAGGTNTEAFF
>NA|TRBJ2-7|TRBV30|TRBD1
TGTGCCTGGAGTGGAGGGACAGCCTACGAGCAGTACTTC
CAWSGGTAYEQYF
>NA|TRBJ2-4|TRBV5-1|TRBD2
TGCGCCAGCAGCTTACGAGCGGGAGACATTCAGTACTTC
CASSLRAGDIQYF
>NA|TRBJ1-5|TRBV27|TRBD1
TGTGCCAGCAGTTTATCGGGACAGGGAAATCAGCCCCAGCATTTT
CASSLSGQGNQPQHF
>NA|TRBJ2-2|TRBV11-3|TRBD2
TGTGCCAGCAGCTTTGGCGGGAGTGGTTTCGGGGAGCTGTTTTTT
CASSFGGSGFGELFF
>NA|TRBJ2-7|TRBV27|NA
TGTGCCAGCAGTTTGTCACAGGTTTACGAGCAGTACTTC
CASSLSQVYEQYF
>once|TRBJ1-2|TRBV5-6|TRBD1
TGTGCCAGCAGCACACCTGACAGGGGGAGCGGTGGCTACACCTTC
CASSTPDRGSGGYTF
>NA|TRBJ2-7|TRBV27|NA
TGTGCCAGCAGTTCCCCGACTACGGGGGCCTACGAGCAGTACTTC
CASSSPTTGAYEQYF
>NA|TRBJ2-1|TRBV7-6|TRBD2
TGTGCCAGCAGCTTAGCAGCGGGAGTAAATGAGCAGTTCTTC
CASSLAAGVNEQFF
>NA|TRBJ1-5|TRBV7-8|NA
TGTGCCAGCAGCCCGGTGAGGGCTAGGAATCAGCCCCAGCATTTT
CASSPVRARNQPQHF
>NA|TRBJ2-1|TRBV4-2|TRBD2
TGTGCCAGCAGCCAAGAGGAGGCGGGGGGGGAGTTCTTC
CASSQEEAGGEFF
>NA|TRBJ2-1|TRBV7-3|TRBD2
TGTGCCAGCAGCTCGCGCGCGGGGGGCAATGAGCAGTTCTTC
CASSSRAGGNEQFF
>NA|TRBJ2-4|TRBV4-2|NA
TGTGCCAGCAGCCAAGATATTGGTTCATCTATAGCCAAAAACATTCAGTACTTC
CASSQDIGSSIAKNIQYF
>NA|TRBJ2-1|TRBV11-3|NA
TGTGCCAGCAGCTTAGGGAGCTCCTACAATGAGCAGTTCTTC
CASSLGSSYNEQFF
>NA|TRBJ1-5|TRBV4-1|TRBD1
TGCGCCAGCAGCAAGGACAGGGTTCTTGGTCTGGCCCTCAGCAATCAGCCCCAGCATTTT
CASSKDRVLGLALSNQPQHF
>NA|TRBJ1-4|TRBV6-1|NA
TGTGCCAGCAGTGGGTTACACCCCCTGGGCGAAAAACTGTTTTTT
CASSGLHPLGEKLFF
>NA|TRBJ2-1|TRBV18|NA
TGTGCCAGCTCACAGGGAGGGGGTGAGACCTACAATGAGCAGTTCTTC
CASSQGGGETYNEQFF
>NA|TRBJ1-3|TRBV11-2|NA
TGTGCCAGCAGCTCATTAGGGGGTTCTGGAAACACCATATATTTT
CASSSLGGSGNTIYF
>once|TRBJ1-5|TRBV27|TRBD1
TGTGCCAGCAACCCCTCCGGGACAGTAAATCAGCCCCAGCATTTT
CASNPSGTVNQPQHF